The clone carrying this TCR beta chain was seen a single time. The sample is drawn from a study of cytomegalovirus exposure and HLA in healthy donors. Researchers ran the PCR with 60 Vbeta and 13 Jbeta primers. Using immunoSEQ multiplex PCR, the repertoire was profiled, and TCRdb retains in-frame clones only, with some absent. The sample yields around 180,000 clones, about 85% seen once. Sequenced sample: PBMCs. The TCR sequence derives from a woman between 50 and 59 years old in good health and CMV-seronegative.

The CDR3 region is CASSYARQGASQPQHF. The CDR3 DNA reads TGTGCCAGCAGTTACGCCCGGCAGGGGGCTTCTCAGCCCCAGCATTTT. The V gene is TRBV6-6, the J gene TRBJ1-5; 8 bases agree with TRBD1. Germline trimming cut 2 bases from V and 6 bases from J; bases unmatched to any gene: 9. CDR1 is MNHNY, CDR2 SVGAGI, per germline (reference sequence). There are 16 residues in the CDR3.